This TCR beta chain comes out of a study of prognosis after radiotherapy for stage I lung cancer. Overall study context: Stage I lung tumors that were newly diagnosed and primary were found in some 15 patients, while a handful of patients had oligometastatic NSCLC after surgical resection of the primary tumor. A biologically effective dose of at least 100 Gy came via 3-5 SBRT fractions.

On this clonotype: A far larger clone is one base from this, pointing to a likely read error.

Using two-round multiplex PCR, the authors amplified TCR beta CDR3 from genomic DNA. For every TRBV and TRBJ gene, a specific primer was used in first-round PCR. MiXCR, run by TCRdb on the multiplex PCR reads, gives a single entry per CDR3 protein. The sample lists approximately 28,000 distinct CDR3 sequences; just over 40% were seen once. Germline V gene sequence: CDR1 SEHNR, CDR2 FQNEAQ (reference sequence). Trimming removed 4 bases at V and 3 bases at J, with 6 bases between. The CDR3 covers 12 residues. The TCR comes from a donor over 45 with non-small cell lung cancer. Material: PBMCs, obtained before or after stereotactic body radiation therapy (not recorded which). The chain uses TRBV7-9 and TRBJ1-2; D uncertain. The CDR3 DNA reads TGTGCCAGCAGCTACATCTACTATGGCTACACCTTC. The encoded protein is CASSYIYYGYTF.